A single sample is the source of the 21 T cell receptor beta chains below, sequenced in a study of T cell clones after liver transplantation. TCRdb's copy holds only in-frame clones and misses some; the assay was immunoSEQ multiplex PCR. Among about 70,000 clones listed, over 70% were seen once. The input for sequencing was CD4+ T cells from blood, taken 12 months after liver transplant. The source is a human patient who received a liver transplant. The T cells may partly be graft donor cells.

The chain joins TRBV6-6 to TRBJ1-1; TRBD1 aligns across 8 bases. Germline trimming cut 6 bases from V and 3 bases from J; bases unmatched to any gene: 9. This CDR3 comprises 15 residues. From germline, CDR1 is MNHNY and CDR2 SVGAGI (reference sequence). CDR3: CASRNGQGGHTEAFF. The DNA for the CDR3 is TGTGCCAGCAGAAATGGACAGGGAGGGCACACTGAAGCTTTCTTT.

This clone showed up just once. The CDR3 nucleotides are TGTGCCAGCAGTGAGAGGGGACACCGGGGTTTGAAGCTGTTTTTT. Its protein is CASSERGHRGLKLFF. The V gene is TRBV25-1, the J gene TRBJ2-2; tentative D call: TRBD1 (6 bases). The CDR3 length is 15 residues. V lost 3 bases and J 12 bases, leaving 20 bases between the germline ends. Germline loops: CDR1 MGHDK, CDR2 SYGVNS. Full variable domain (missing parts from reference TRBV25-1 and TRBJ2-2): EADIYQTPRYLVIGTGKKITLECSQTMGHDKMYWYQQDPGMELHLIHYSYGVNSTEKGDLSSESTVSRIRTEHFPLTLESARPSHTSQYLCASSERGHRGLKLFFGEGSRLTVL.

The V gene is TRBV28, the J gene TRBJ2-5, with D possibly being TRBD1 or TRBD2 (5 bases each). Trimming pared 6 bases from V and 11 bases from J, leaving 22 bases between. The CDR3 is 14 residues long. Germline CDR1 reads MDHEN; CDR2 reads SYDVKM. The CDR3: CASRSWTGALGQYF. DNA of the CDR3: TGTGCCAGCAGGTCCTGGACCGGGGCCTTAGGGCAGTACTTC.

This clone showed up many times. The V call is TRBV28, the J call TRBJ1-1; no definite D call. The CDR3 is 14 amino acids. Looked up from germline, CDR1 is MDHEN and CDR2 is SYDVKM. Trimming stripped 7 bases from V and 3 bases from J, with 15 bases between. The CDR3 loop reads CASTDDISYTEAFF. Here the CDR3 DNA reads TGTGCCAGCACCGACGATATTAGCTACACTGAAGCTTTCTTT.

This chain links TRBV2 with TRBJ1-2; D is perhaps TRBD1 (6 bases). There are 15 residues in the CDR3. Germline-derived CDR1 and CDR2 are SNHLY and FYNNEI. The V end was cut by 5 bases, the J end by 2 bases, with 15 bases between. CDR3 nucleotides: TGTGCCAGCAGTCTTACATACGGGACAAACTATGGCTACACCTTC. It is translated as CASSLTYGTNYGYTF.

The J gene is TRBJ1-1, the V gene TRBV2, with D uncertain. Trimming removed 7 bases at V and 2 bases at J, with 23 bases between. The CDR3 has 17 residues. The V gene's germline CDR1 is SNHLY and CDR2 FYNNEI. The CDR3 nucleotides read TGTGCCAGCAAAACCGCCGCTGGTAGACACCTCAACACTGAAGCTTTCTTT. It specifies CASKTAAGRHLNTEAFF.

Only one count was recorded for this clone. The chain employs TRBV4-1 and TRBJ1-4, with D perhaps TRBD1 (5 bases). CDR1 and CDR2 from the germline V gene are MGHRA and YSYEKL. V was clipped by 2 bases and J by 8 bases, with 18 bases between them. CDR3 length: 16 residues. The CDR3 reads CASSQFGGSVGEKLFF. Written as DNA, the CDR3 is TGCGCCAGCAGCCAATTCGGGGGATCCGTAGGGGAAAAACTGTTTTTT.

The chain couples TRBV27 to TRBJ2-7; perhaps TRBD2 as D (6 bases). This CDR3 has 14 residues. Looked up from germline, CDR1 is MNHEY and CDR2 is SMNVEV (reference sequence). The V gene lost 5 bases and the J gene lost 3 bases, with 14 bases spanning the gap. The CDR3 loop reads CASSLRRRGYEQYF. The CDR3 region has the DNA TGTGCCAGCAGTCTACGAAGGCGGGGCTACGAGCAGTACTTC.

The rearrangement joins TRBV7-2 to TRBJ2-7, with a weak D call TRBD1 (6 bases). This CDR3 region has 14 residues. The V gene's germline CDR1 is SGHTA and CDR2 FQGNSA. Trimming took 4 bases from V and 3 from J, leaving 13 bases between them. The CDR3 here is CASSSRTELYEQYF. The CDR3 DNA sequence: TGTGCCAGCAGCTCCCGGACAGAGCTCTACGAGCAGTACTTC.

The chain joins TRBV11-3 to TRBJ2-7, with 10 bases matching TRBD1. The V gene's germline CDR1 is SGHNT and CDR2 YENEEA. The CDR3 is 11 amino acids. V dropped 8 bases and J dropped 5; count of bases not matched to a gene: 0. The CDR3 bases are TGTGCCAGCGGGACAGGGGACGAGCAGTACTTC. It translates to CASGTGDEQYF.

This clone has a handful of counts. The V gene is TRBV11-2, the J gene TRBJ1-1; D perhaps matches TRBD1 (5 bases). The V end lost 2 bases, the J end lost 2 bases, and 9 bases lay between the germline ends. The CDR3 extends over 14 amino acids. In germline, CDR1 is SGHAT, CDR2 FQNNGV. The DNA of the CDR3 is TGTGCCAGCAGCTTAAGGGGCGGAAACACTGAAGCTTTCTTT. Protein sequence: CASSLRGGNTEAFF.

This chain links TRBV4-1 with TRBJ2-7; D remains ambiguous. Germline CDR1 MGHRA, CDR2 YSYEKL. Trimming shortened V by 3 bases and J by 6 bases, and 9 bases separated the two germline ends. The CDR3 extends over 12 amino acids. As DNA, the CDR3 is TGCGCCAGCAGCCACCAACGCGGCGAGCAGTACTTC. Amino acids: CASSHQRGEQYF.

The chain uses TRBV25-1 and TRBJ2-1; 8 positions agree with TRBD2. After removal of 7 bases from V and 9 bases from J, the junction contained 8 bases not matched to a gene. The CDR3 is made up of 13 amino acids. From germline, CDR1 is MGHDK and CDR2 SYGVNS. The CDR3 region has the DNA TGTGCCAGCACCAGACACGGGGGGGGTGAGCAGTTCTTC. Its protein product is CASTRHGGGEQFF. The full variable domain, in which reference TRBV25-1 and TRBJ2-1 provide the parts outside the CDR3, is EADIYQTPRYLVIGTGKKITLECSQTMGHDKMYWYQQDPGMELHLIHYSYGVNSTEKGDLSSESTVSRIRTEHFPLTLESARPSHTSQYLCASTRHGGGEQFFGPGTRLTVL.

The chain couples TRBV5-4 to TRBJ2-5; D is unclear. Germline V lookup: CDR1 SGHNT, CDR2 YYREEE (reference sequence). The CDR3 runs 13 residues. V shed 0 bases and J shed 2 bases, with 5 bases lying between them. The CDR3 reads CASSLASQETQYF. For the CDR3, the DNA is TGTGCCAGCAGCTTGGCGAGTCAAGAGACCCAGTACTTC. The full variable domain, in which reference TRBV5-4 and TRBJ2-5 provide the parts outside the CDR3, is ETGVTQSPTHLIKTRGQQVTLRCSSQSGHNTVSWYQQALGQGPQFIFQYYREEENGRGNFPPRFSGLQFPNYSSELNVNALELDDSALYLCASSLASQETQYFGPGTRLLVL.

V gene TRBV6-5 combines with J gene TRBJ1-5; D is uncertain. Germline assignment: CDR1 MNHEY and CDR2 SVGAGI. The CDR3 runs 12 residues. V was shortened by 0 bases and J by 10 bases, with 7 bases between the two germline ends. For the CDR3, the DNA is TGTGCCAGCAGTTACTCTAACGGCCCCCAGCATTTT. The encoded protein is CASSYSNGPQHF.

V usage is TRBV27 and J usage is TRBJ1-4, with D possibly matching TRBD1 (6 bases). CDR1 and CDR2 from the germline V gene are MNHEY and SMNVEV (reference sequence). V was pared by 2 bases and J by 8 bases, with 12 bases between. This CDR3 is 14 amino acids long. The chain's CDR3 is CASSLRQGLEKLFF. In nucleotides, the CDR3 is TGTGCCAGCAGTTTAAGGCAGGGGTTGGAAAAACTGTTTTTT.

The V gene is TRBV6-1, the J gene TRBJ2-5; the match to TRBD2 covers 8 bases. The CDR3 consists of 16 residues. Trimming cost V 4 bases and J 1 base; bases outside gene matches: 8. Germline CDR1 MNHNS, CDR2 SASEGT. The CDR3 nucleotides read TGTGCCAGCAGTGTATTTGGCGGGGGGTTCCAAGAGACCCAGTACTTC. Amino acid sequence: CASSVFGGGFQETQYF.

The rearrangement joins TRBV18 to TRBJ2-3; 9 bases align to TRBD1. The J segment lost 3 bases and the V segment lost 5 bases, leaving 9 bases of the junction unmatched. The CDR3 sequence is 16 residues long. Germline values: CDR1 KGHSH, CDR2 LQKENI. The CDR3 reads CASSSLQGAGTDTQYF. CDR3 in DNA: TGTGCCAGCTCATCGTTACAGGGGGCCGGTACAGATACGCAGTATTTT. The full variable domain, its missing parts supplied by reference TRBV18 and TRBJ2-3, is NAGVMQNPRHLVRRRGQEARLRCSPMKGHSHVYWYRQLPEEGLKFMVYLQKENIIDESGMPKERFSAEFPKEGPSILRIQQVVRGDSAAYFCASSSLQGAGTDTQYFGPGTRLTVL.

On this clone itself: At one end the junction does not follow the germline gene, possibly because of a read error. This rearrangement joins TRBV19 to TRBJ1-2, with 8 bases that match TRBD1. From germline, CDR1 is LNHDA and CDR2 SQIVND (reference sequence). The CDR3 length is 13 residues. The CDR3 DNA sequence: TGTGCCGGTAGTACGAGGACAGGGTATGGCTACACCTTC. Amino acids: CAGSTRTGYGYTF.

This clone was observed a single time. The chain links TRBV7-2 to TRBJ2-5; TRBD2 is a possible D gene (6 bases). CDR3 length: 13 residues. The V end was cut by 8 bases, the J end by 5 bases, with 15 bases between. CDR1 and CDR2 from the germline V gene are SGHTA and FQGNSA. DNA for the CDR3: TGTGCCAGCGGAGGGGCGTGGGGGGAGACCCAGTACTTC. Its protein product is CASGGAWGETQYF. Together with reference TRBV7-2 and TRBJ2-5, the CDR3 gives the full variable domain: GAGVSQSPSNKVTEKGKDVELRCDPISGHTALYWYRQSLGQGLEFLIYFQGNSAPDKSGLPSDRFSAERTGGSVSTLTIQRTQQEDSAVYLCASGGAWGETQYFGPGTRLLVL.

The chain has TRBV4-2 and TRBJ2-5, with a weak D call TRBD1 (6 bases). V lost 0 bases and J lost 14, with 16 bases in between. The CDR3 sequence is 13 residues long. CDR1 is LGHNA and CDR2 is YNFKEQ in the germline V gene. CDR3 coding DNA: TGTGCCAGCAGCCAAGATCCTGGGGGCTGGACCTACTTC. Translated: CASSQDPGGWTYF.